These T cell receptor beta chains were read from a single sample in a study of blood T cells in healthy people across ages. TCRdb fed the 5' RACE reads into MiXCR, producing one record per CDR3 protein. Seen here are 580,000 or so distinct CDR3 sequences, 47% observed once, and the top ten hold 20% to 25%. Sequencing input: blood. These receptors were obtained from a man of 80 years or more in good health. CDR3s include the opening cysteine and the closing phenylalanine or tryptophan. Fields, in order: J gene, V gene, CDR3 length, D gene, clone size, CDR3 protein, CDR3 DNA. D genes are given only for firm matches. Where a row states a size, it is once, few, many or the class of an expanded clone; other rows omit it.

J: TRBJ1-6; V: TRBV5-1; length: 17; D: -; size: -; CDR3: CASSGDPRGGVKSPLHF; DNA: TGCGCCAGCAGCGGGGACCCCCGGGGCGGGGTAAAATCACCCCTCCACTTT
J: TRBJ2-7; V: TRBV12-3/TRBV12-4; length: 14; D: -; size: -; CDR3: CASSRDRPSDEQYF; DNA: TGTGCCAGCAGTAGGGACCGGCCAAGCGACGAGCAGTACTTC
J: TRBJ2-7; V: TRBV28; length: 14; D: TRBD2; size: few; CDR3: CASSLPGTSYEQYF; DNA: TGTGCCAGCAGTTTGCCCGGGACTAGCTACGAGCAGTACTTC
J: TRBJ2-4; V: TRBV5-1; length: 14; D: -; size: -; CDR3: CASSLAGAENIQYF; DNA: TGCGCCAGCAGCTTGGCCGGTGCGGAAAACATTCAGTACTTC
J: TRBJ2-3; V: TRBV30; length: 18; D: -; size: -; CDR3: CAWSVPLQLGTSTDTQYF; DNA: TGTGCCTGGAGTGTCCCCCTCCAACTAGGAACTAGCACAGATACGCAGTATTTT
J: TRBJ2-4; V: TRBV11-2; length: 14; D: TRBD1; size: -; CDR3: CASSSPRTGNIQYF; DNA: TGTGCCAGCAGCTCCCCGCGGACAGGAAACATTCAGTACTTC
J: TRBJ1-2; V: TRBV7-2; length: 14; D: -; size: -; CDR3: CASSIDPGSYGYTF; DNA: TGTGCCAGCAGCATCGACCCGGGGAGCTATGGCTACACCTTC
J: TRBJ2-1; V: TRBV5-5; length: 17; D: TRBD2; size: -; CDR3: CASSLTTLAGIHNEQFF; DNA: TGTGCCAGCAGCTTAACTACACTAGCGGGCATACACAATGAGCAGTTCTTC
J: TRBJ1-1; V: TRBV7-2; length: 15; D: -; size: -; CDR3: CASSLLGRVNTEAFF; DNA: TGTGCCAGCAGCTTATTAGGCAGGGTCAACACTGAAGCTTTCTTT
J: TRBJ2-2; V: TRBV7-3; length: 13; D: TRBD1; size: -; CDR3: CASSTTGAGELFF; DNA: TGTGCCAGCAGCACGACAGGGGCCGGGGAGCTGTTTTTT
J: TRBJ1-2; V: TRBV7-9; length: 15; D: TRBD1; size: few; CDR3: CASSSGTAPSGGYTF; DNA: TGTGCCAGCAGCTCTGGGACAGCCCCCTCGGGTGGCTACACCTTC
J: TRBJ2-1; V: TRBV6-6; length: 17; D: TRBD2; size: many; CDR3: CASSYSSWTSSDNEQFF; DNA: TGTGCCAGCAGTTACTCCTCCTGGACTAGCAGCGACAATGAGCAGTTCTTC
J: TRBJ2-5; V: TRBV4-3; length: 16; D: -; size: -; CDR3: CASSQDFAQGRNEQYF; DNA: TGCGCCAGCAGCCAAGATTTTGCCCAGGGTAGGAATGAGCAGTACTTC
J: TRBJ2-1; V: TRBV4-1; length: 17; D: -; size: few; CDR3: CASSHNPRTAENNEQFF; DNA: TGCGCCAGCAGCCACAATCCCCGGACGGCGGAAAACAATGAGCAGTTCTTC
J: TRBJ2-5; V: TRBV20-1; length: 13; D: -; size: -; CDR3: CSARPGAQETQYF; DNA: TGCAGTGCTAGACCGGGGGCTCAAGAGACCCAGTACTTC
J: TRBJ2-4; V: TRBV27; length: 15; D: -; size: -; CDR3: CASSLRDKAKNIQYF; DNA: TGTGCCAGCAGTTTACGGGACAAAGCCAAAAACATTCAGTACTTC
J: TRBJ2-3; V: TRBV7-9; length: 13; D: -; size: few; CDR3: CASSLVVGDTQYF; DNA: TGTGCCAGCAGCTTAGTTGTGGGTGATACGCAGTATTTT
J: TRBJ1-6; V: TRBV2; length: 14; D: -; size: -; CDR3: CASSEARTRSPLHF; DNA: TGTGCCAGCAGTGAAGCGCGCACCAGGTCACCCCTCCACTTT
J: TRBJ1-1; V: TRBV28; length: 14; D: TRBD1; size: -; CDR3: CASSLLLTGKEAFF; DNA: TGTGCCAGCAGTTTACTCCTGACAGGGAAGGAAGCTTTCTTT
J: TRBJ1-1; V: TRBV5-1; length: 16; D: TRBD1; size: few; CDR3: CASRKGTGDVGAEAFF; DNA: TGCGCCAGCAGAAAGGGGACAGGGGATGTGGGCGCTGAAGCTTTCTTT
J: TRBJ2-7; V: TRBV6-5; length: 15; D: TRBD1; size: -; CDR3: CASSSSQGTGLEQYF; DNA: TGTGCCAGCAGTTCCTCCCAAGGGACAGGGCTCGAGCAGTACTTC
J: TRBJ2-1; V: TRBV4-3; length: 15; D: -; size: -; CDR3: CASSQDASAYNEQFF; DNA: TGCGCCAGCAGCCAAGATGCTAGCGCGTACAATGAGCAGTTCTTC